This T cell receptor (beta chain) stems from a study of T cells in Graves' hyperthyroidism and ophthalmopathy. Study context: Peripheral blood specimens were obtained at initial diagnosis, prior to any treatment. Notes on the study in general: Peripheral blood also featured most of the thyroid clonotypes expanded above 0.001. A model of 13 V-J features distinguished ophthalmopathy from stable hyperthyroidism.

Each ophthalmopathy patient scored at least 3 on the Clinical Activity Score and at least 4 on NOSPECS grade, with duration under 3 months. Authors of the study amplified TCR beta CDR3 regions from RNA transcripts. In the first-round RT-PCR of the TCR CDR3, the HTBI primer set was used. Each CDR3 protein gets one entry after TCRdb re-called the multiplex PCR reads with MiXCR. This sample yields roughly 520,000 distinct CDR3 sequences, of which approximately 24% are seen a single time; roughly 10% belongs to the top ten. This clonotype was observed at least ten times. As yet, its antigen is unknown. The CDR3 is made up of 14 amino acids. Trimming removed 6 bases at V and 4 bases at J, with 15 bases between.

This sequence originates from a woman in her thirties with Graves' ophthalmopathy. This chain uses TRBV12-3 or TRBV12-4 with TRBJ1-1; perhaps TRBD1 as D (6 bases). The specimen was blood. The CDR3: CASRPSGGGTEAFF. CDR3 nucleotide sequence: TGTGCCAGCAGGCCTTCGGGAGGGGGCACTGAAGCTTTCTTT.